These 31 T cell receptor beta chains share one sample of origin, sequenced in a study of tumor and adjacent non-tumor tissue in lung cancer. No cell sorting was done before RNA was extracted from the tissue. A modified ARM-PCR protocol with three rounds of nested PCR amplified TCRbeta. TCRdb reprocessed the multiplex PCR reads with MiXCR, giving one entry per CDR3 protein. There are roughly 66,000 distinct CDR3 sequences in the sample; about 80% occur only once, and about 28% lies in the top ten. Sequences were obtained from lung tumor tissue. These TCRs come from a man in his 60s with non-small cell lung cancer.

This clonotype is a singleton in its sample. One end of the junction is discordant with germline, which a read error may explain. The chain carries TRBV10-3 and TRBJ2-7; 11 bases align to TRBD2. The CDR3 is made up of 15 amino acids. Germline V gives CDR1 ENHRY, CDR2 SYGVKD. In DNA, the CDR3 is TGTGCCATCAGCGGAACTAGCGGGAGAAGGTACGAGCAATACTTC. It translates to CAISGTSGRRYEQYF.

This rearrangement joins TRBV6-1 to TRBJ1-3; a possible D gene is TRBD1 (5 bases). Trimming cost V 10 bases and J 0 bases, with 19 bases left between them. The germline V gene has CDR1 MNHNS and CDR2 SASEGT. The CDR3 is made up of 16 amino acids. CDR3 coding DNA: TGTGCCAACGCGGGGCCCGGACTCTCCTCTGGAAACACCATATATTTT. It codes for CANAGPGLSSGNTIYF.

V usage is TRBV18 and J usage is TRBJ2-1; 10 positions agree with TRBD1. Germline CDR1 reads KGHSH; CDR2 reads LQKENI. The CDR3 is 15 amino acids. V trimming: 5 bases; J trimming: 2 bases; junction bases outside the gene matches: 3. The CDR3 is CASSSGQGAYNEQFF. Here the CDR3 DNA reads TGTGCCAGCTCATCTGGACAGGGGGCCTACAATGAGCAGTTCTTC.

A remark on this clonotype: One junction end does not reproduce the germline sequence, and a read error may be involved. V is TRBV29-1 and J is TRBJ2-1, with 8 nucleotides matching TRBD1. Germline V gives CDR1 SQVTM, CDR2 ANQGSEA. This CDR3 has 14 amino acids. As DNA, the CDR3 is TGCAGCGCGGGTGGACAGGGAGTTAACAAAGAGCAATTCTTC. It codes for CSAGGQGVNKEQFF.

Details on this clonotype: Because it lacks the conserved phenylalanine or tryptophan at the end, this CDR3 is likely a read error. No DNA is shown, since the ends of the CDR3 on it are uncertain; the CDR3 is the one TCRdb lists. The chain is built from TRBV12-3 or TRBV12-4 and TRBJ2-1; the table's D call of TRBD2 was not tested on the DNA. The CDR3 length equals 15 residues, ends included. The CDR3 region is CASSFPQRDHNDHFL.

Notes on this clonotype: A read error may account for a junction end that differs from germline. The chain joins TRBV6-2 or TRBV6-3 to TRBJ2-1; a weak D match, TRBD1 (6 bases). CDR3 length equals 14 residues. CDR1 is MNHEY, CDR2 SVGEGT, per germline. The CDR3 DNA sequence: TGTGCCAGCAGTAGACAGGACTCCGACAATGGGCAGTTCTTC. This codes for CASSRQDSDNGQFF.

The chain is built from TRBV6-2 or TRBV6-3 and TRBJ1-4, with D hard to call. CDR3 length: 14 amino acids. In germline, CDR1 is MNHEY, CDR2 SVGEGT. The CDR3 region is CDSSRRPGGEKLFF. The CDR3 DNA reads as TGTGACAGTAGTCGCAGGCCCGGCGGCGAAAAACTGTTTTTT.

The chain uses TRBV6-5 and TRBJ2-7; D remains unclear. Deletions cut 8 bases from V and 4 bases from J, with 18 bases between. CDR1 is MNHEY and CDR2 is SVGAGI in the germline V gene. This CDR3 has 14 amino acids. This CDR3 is CASCFRQATYEQYF. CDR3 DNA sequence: TGTGCCAGCTGTTTTCGGCAGGCGACTTACGAGCAGTACTTC.

CDR3 sequence: CASSSTGGSQLQHF. The CDR3 DNA sequence: TGTGCCAGCAGTTCAACAGGGGGCTCTCAGCTCCAACATTTT. V is TRBV6-5 and J is TRBJ1-5, with TRBD1 identical over 9 bases. Trimming took 4 bases from V and 16 from J; bases not matched to a gene: 14. CDR1 and CDR2 (germline): MNHEY, SVGAGI. The CDR3 has 14 residues.

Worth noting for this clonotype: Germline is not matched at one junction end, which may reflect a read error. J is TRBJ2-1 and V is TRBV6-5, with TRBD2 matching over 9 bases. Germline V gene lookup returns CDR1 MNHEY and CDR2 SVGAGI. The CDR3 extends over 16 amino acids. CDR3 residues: CASSYLTSGGNNEQLF. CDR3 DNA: TGTGCCAGCAGTTATTTGACTAGCGGAGGAAACAATGAGCAGTTATTC.

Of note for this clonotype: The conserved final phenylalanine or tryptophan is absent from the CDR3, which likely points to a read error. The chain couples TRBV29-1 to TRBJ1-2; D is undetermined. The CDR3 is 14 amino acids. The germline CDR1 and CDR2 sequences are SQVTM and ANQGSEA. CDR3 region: CSVESAETNYGYTS. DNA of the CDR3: TGCAGTGTTGAATCGGCAGAAACTAACTATGGCTACACCTCC.

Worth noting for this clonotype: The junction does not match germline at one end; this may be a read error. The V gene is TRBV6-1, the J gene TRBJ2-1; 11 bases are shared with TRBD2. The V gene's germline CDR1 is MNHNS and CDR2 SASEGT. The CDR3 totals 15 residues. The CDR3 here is CTSTLLLAGDNEQFF. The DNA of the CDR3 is TGTACCAGCACCTTATTACTAGCGGGAGACAATGAACAGTTCTTC.

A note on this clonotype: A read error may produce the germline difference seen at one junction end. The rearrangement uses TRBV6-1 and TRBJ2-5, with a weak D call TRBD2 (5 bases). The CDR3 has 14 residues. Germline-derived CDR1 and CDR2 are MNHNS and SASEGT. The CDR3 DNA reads TGTGTCAGCAGTTCCACTAGTGCGGCAGAGACCCAGTACTTC. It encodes CVSSSTSAAETQYF.

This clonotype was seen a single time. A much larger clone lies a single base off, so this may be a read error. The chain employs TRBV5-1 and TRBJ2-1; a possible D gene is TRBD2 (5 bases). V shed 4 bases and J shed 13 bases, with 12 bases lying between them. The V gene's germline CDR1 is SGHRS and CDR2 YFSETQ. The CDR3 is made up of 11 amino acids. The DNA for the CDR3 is TGCGCCAGCAGCGTCCAGGACTCCCAGTTCTTC. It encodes CASSVQDSQFF.

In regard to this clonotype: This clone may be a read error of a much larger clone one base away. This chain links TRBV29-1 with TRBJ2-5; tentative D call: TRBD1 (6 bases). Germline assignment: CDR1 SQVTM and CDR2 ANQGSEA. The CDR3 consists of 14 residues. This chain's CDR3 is CSARALDRQETQNF. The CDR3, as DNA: TGCAGCGCCCGAGCGTTAGACAGGCAAGAGACCCAGAACTTC.

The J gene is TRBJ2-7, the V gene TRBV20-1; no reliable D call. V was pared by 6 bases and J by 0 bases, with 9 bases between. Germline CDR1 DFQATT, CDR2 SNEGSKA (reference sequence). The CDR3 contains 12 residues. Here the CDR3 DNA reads TGCAGTGCCCAAGTGGACTCCTACGAGCAGTACTTC. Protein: CSAQVDSYEQYF.

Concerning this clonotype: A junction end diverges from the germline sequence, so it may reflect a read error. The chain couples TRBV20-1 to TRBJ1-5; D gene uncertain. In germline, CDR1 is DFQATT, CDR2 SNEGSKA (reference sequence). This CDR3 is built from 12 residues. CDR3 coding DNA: TGCAGTGCTAGAAAGGGAGATCAGCCCCACCATTTT. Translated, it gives CSARKGDQPHHF.

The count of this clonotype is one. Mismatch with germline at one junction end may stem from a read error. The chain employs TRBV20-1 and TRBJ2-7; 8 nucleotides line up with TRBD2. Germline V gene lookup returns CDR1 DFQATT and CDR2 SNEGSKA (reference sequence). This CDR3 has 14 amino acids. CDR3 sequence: CSATSGSTSYGQYF. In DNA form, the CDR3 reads TGCAGTGCCACAAGCGGGAGTACTTCCTACGGGCAGTACTTC.

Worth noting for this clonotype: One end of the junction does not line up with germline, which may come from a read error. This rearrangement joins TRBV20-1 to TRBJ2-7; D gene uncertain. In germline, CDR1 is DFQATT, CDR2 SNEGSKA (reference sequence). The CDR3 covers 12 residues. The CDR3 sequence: CSASRVPDEQYF. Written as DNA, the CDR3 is TGCAGCGCTAGTAGAGTGCCTGACGAGCAGTACTTC.

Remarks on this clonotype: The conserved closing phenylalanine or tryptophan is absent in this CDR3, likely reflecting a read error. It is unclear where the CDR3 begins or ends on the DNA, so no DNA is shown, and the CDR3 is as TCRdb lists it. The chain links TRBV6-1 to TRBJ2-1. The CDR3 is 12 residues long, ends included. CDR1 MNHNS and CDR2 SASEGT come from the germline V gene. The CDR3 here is CASRDYSVKGFL.

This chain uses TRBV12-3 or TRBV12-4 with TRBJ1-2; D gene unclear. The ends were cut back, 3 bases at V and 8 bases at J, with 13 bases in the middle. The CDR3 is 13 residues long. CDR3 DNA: TGTGCCAGCAGTTTCGATAGCATATACGGCTACACCTTC. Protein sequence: CASSFDSIYGYTF.

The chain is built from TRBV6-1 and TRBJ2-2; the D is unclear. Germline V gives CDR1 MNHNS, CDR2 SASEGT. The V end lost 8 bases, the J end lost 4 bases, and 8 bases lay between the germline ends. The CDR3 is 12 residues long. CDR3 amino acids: CASPDSTGELFF. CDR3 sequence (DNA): TGTGCCAGCCCTGACTCCACCGGGGAGCTGTTTTTT.

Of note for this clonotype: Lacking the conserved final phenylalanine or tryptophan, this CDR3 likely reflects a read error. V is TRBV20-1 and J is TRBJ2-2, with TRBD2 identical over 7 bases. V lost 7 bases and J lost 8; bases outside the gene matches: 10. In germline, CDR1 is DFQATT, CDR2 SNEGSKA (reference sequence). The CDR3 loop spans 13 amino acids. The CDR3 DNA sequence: TGCAGTGATAGGGTAGCGGGTAAAGGGGAGCTGTTTTAT. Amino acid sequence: CSDRVAGKGELFY.

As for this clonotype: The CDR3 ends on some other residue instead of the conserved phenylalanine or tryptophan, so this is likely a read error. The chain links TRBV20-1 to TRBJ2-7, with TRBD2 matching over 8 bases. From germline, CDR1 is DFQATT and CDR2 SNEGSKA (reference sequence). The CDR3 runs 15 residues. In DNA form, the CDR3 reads TGCAGTGCTAGAGCGGGGGGGGCGGACGGCTACGAACAGTACTTA. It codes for CSARAGGADGYEQYL.

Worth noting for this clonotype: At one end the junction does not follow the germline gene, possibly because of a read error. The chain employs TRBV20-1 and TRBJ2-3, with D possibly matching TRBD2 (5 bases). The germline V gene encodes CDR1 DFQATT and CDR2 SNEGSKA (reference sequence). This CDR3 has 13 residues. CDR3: CSVRGKWGDTHYF. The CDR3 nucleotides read TGCAGTGTTAGAGGGAAGTGGGGAGATACGCACTATTTT.

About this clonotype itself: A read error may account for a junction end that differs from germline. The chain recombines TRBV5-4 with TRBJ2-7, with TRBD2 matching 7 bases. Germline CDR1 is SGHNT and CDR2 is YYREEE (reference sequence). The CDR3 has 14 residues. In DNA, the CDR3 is TGTGCCGGCTCCCGGGGGAGGGGCCTCTACGATCAGTACTTC. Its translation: CAGSRGRGLYDQYF. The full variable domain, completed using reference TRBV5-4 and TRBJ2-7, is ETGVTQSPTHLIKTRGQQVTLRCSSQSGHNTVSWYQQALGQGPQFIFQYYREEENGRGNFPPRFSGLQFPNYSSELNVNALELDDSALYLCAGSRGRGLYDQYFGPGTRLTVT.

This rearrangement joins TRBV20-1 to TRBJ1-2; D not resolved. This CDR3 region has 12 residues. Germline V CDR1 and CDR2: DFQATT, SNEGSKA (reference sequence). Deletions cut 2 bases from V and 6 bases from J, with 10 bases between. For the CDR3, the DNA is TGCAGTGCTAGACGGGGAAACCATGGCTACACCTTC. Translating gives CSARRGNHGYTF.

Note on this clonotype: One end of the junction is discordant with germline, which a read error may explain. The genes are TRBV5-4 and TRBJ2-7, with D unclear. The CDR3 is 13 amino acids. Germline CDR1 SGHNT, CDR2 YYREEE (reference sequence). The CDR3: CVSSLELGHEQYF. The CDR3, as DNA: TGTGTCAGCAGCTTGGAGCTAGGCCATGAGCAGTATTTC.

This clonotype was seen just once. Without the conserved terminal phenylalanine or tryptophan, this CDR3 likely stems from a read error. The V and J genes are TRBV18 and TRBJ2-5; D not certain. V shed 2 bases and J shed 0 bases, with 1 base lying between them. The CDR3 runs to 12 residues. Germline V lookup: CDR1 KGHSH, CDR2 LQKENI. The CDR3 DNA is TGTGCCAGCTCACCAAACCAAGAGACCCAGTACCTC. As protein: CASSPNQETQYL.

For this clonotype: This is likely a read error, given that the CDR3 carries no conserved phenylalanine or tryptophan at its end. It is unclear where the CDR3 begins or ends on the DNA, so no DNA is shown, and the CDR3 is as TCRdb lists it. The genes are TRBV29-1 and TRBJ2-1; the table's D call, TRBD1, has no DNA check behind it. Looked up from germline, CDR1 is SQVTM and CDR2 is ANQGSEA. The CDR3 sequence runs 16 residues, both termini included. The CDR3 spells CSVESMLGGDYNEQLS.

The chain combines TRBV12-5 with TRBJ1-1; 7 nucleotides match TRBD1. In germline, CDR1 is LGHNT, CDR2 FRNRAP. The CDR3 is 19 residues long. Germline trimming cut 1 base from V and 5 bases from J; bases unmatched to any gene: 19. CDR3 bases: TGTGCTAGTGGTTTGGAGAGGTCGGGACAGCGGACCCCGGGTACTGAAGCTTTCTTT. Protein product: CASGLERSGQRTPGTEAFF.